This T cell receptor (beta chain) originates from a study of cytomegalovirus exposure and HLA in healthy donors. Germline trimming cut 7 bases from V and 5 bases from J; bases unmatched to any gene: 8. CDR3 length equals 14 residues. From germline, CDR1 is MNHEY and CDR2 SVGAGI. General study points: A later analysis reportedly identified an Asian-associated ancestry cluster as carrying fewer N-insertions than the approximately 670-donor mean.

Comment on this clone: The antigen is undetermined.

A multiplex PCR was run with 60 Vbeta primers and 13 Jbeta primers. Only in-frame clones appear in the TCRdb table, and some are missing; sequencing was by immunoSEQ multiplex PCR. The sample lists 220,000 or so clones; approximately 80% were seen once. This clonotype was sampled from a man aged 45-60 years in good health and CMV-seronegative. The sample taken for sequencing was PBMCs. The rearrangement joins TRBV6-5 to TRBJ1-2, with 9 nucleotides matching TRBD1. Written as DNA, the CDR3 is TGTGCCAGCACTCCAGGACAGGGGAGATATGGCTACACCTTC. This codes for CASTPGQGRYGYTF.